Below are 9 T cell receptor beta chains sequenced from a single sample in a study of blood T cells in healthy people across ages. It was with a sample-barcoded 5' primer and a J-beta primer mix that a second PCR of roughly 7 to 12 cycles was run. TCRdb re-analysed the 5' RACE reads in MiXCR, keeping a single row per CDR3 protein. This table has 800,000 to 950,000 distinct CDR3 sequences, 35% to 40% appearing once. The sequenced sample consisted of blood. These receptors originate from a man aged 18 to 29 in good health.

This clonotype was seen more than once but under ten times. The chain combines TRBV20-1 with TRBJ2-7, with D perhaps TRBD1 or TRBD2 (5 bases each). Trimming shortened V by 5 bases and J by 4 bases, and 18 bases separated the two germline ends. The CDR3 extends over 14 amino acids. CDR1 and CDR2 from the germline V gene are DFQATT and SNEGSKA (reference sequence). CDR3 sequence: CSAVPQGTGYEQYF. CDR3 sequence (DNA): TGCAGTGCTGTCCCTCAGGGAACGGGGTACGAGCAGTACTTC.

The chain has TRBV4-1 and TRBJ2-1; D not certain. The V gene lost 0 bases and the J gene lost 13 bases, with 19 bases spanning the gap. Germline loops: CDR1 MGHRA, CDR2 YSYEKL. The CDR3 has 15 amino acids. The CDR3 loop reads CASSQEGSTQETQFF. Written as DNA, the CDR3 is TGCGCCAGCAGCCAAGAGGGCTCTACTCAAGAGACCCAGTTCTTC.

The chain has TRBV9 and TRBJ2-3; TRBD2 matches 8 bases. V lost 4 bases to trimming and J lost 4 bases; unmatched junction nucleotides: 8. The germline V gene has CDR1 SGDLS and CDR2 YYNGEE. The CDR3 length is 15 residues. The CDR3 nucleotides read TGTGCCAGCAGCCTTCGGACTAGCAGCGCAGATACGCAGTATTTT. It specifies CASSLRTSSADTQYF.

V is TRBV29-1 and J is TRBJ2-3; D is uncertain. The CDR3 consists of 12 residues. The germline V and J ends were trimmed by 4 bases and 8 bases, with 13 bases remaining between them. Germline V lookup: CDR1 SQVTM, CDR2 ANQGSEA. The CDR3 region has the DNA TGCAGCGTTGCAACTCGTGTAGCTACGCAGTATTTT. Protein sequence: CSVATRVATQYF.

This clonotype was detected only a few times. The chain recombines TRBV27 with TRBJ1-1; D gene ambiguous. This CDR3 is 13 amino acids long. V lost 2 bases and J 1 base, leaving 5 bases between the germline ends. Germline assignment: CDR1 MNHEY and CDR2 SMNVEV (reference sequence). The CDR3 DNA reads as TGTGCCAGCAGTTTACTGGAGAACACTGAAGCTTTCTTT. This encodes CASSLLENTEAFF.

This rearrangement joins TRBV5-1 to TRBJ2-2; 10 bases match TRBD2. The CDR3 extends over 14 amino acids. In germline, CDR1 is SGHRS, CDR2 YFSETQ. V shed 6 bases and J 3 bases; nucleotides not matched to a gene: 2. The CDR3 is CASKLAGYTGELFF. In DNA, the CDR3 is TGCGCCAGCAAACTAGCGGGGTACACCGGGGAGCTGTTTTTT.

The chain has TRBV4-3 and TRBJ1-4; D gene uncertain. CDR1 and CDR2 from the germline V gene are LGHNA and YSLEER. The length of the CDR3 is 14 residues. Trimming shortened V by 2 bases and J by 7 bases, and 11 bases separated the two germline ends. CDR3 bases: TGCGCCAGCAGCCAAATTACGAGGATTGAAAAACTGTTTTTT. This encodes CASSQITRIEKLFF.

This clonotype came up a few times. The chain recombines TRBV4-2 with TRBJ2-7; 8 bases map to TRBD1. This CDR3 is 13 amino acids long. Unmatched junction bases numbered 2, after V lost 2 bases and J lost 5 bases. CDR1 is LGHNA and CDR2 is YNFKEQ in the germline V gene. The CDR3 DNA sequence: TGTGCCAGCAGCCAACCCAGGGGGCACGAGCAGTACTTC. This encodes CASSQPRGHEQYF.

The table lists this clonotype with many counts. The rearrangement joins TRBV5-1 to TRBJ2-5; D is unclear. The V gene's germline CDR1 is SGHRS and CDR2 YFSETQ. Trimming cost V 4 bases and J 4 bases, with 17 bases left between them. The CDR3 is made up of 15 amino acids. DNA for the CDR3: TGCGCCAGCAGCCAAACGGTAGGGCGCGGAGAGACCCAGTACTTC. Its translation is CASSQTVGRGETQYF.